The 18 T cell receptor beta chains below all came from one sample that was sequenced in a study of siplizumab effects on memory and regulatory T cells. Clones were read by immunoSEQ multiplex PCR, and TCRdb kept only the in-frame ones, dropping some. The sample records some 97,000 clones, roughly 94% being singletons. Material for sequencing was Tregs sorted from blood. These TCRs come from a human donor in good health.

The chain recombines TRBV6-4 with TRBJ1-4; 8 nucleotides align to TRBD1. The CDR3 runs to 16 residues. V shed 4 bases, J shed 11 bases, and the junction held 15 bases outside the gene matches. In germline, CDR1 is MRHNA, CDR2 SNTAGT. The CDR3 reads CASSAPRTGSYGKLFF. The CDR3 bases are TGTGCCAGCAGTGCTCCCCGGACAGGGTCTTATGGGAAACTGTTTTTT.

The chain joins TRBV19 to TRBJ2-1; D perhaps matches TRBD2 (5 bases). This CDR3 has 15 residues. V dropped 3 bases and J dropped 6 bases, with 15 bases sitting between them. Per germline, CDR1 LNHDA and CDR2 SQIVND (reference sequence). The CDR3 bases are TGTGCCAGTAGTATTCGGGGTAGAGGTAGCAATGAGCAGTTCTTC. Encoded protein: CASSIRGRGSNEQFF.

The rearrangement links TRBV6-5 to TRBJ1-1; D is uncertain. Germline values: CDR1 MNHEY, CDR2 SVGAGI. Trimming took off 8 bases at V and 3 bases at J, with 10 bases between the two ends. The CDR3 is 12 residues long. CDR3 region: CASQPGDTEAFF. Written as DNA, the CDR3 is TGTGCCAGCCAACCTGGGGACACTGAAGCTTTCTTT.

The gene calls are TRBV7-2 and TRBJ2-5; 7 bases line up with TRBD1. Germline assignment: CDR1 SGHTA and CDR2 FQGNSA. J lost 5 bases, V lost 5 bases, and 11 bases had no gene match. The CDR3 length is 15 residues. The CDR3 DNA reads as TGTGCCAGCAGCGCCCAGACAGGGCGAGGGGAGACCCAGTACTTC. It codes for CASSAQTGRGETQYF. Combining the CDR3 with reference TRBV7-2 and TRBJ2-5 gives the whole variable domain GAGVSQSPSNKVTEKGKDVELRCDPISGHTALYWYRQSLGQGLEFLIYFQGNSAPDKSGLPSDRFSAERTGGSVSTLTIQRTQQEDSAVYLCASSAQTGRGETQYFGPGTRLLVL.

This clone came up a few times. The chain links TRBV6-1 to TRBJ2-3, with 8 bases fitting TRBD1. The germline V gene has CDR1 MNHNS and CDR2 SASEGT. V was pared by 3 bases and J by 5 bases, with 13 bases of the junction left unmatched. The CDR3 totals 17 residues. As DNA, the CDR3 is TGTGCCAGCAGTGACCCCTTCCAGGGGGCTGAGGGAGATACGCAGTATTTT. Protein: CASSDPFQGAEGDTQYF.

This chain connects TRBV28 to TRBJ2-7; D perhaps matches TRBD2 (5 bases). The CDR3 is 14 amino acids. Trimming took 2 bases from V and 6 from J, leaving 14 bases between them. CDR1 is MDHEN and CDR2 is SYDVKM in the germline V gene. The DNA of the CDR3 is TGTGCCAGCAGTTTAACGGGGTGGGGTGTCGAGCAGTACTTC. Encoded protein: CASSLTGWGVEQYF.

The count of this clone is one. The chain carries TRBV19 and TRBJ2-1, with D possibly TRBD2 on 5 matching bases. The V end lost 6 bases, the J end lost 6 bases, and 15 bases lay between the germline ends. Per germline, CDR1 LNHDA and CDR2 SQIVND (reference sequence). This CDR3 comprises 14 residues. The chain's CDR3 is CASRSGGHVNEQFF. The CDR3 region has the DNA TGTGCCAGTAGAAGTGGCGGGCATGTCAATGAGCAGTTCTTC.

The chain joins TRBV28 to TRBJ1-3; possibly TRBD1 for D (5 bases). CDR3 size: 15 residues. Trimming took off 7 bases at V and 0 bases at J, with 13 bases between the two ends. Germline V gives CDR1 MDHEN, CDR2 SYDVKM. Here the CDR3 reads CASKDGGNSGNTIYF. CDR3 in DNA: TGTGCCAGCAAAGATGGGGGTAACTCTGGAAACACCATATATTTT.

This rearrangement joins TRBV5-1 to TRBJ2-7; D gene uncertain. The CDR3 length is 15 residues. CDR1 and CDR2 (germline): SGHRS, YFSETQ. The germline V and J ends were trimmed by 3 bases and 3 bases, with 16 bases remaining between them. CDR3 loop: CASSSTPGPIYEQYF. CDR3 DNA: TGCGCCAGCAGCTCGACACCCGGGCCAATCTACGAGCAGTACTTC.

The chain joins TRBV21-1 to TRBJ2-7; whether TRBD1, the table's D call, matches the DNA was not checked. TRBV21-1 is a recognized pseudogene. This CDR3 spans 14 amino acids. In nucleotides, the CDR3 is TGTGCCAGCAGCCCAGGGACAGGGAGCTACGAGCAGTACTTC. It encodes CASSPGTGSYEQYF.

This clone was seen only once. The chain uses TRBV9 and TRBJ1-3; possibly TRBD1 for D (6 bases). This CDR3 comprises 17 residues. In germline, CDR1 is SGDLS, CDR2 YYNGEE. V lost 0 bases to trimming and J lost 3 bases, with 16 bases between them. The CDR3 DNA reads TGTGCCAGCAGCGTAGAGACAGGTCAGTCGAGTGGAAACACCATATATTTT. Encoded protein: CASSVETGQSSGNTIYF.

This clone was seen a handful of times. CDR3 amino acids: CASSRNMNTEAFF. For the CDR3, the DNA is TGTGCCAGCAGTCGCAACATGAACACTGAAGCTTTCTTT. The chain couples TRBV6-5 to TRBJ1-1; no clear D. This CDR3 contains 13 residues. V dropped 5 bases and J dropped 0 bases, with 7 bases sitting between them. The germline gives CDR1 MNHEY, CDR2 SVGAGI.

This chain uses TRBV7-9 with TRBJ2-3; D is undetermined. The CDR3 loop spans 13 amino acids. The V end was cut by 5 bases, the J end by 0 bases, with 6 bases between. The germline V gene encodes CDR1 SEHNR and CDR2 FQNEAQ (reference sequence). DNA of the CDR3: TGTGCCAGCAGCGCGACTAGCACAGATACGCAGTATTTT. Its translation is CASSATSTDTQYF.

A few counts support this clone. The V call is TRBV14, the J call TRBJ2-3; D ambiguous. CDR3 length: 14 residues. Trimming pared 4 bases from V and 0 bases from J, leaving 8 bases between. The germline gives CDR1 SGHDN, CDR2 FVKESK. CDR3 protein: CASSRRSSTDTQYF. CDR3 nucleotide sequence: TGTGCCAGCAGCCGGCGGTCTAGCACAGATACGCAGTATTTT.

The CDR3 sequence: CASSQDTNRAGGYNEQFF. The DNA of the CDR3 is TGTGCCAGCAGCCAAGATACCAACCGAGCGGGAGGATACAATGAGCAGTTCTTC. The chain links TRBV4-2 to TRBJ2-1; 9 bases are a match to TRBD2. This CDR3 comprises 18 residues. V trimming: 0 bases; J trimming: 4 bases; junction bases outside the gene matches: 10. Per germline, CDR1 LGHNA and CDR2 YNFKEQ.

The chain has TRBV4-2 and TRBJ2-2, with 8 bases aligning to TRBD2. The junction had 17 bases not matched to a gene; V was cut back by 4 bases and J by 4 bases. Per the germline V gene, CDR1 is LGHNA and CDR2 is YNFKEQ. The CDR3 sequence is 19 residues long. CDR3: CASSPLVRREGRGTGELFF. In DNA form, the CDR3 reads TGTGCCAGCAGCCCCCTTGTCCGACGGGAGGGCCGAGGCACCGGGGAGCTGTTTTTT.

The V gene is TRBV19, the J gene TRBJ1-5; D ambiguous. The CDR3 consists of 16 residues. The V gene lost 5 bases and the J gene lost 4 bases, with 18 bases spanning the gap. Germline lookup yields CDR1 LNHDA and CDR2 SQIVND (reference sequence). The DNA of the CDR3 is TGTGCCAGTAGTCTTGCCACCCCTACCCGAAATCAGCCCCAGCATTTT. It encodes CASSLATPTRNQPQHF.

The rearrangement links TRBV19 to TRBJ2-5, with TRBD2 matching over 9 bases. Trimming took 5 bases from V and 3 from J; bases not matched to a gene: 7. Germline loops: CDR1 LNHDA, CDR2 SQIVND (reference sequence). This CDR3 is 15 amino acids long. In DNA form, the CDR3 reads TGTGCCAGTAGTTTGAGCGGGGGGACAGAAGAGACCCAGTACTTC. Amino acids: CASSLSGGTEETQYF.